This T cell receptor (beta chain) emerged from a study of blood T cell repertoires in COVID-19. The authors' processing: Nucleated cell counts were estimated from reference gene primer amplification. The data were produced by immunoSEQ multiplex PCR, yet TCRdb's version contains in-frame clones alone and is incomplete. That table is the source of V, J and clone size, and D and trimming were worked out from the DNA. The sample includes 95,000 to 100,000 clones, approximately 86% of them seen just once. The germline V gene has CDR1 SGHRS and CDR2 YFSETQ. V gave up 3 bases and J gave up 0 bases, with 10 bases separating them. CDR3 size: 14 residues.

This TCR came from a man older than 75 with acute or convalescent COVID-19. This chain connects TRBV5-1 to TRBJ2-7; D may be TRBD1 (6 bases). Material for sequencing was peripheral blood. CDR3: CASSSDRFSYEQYF. The CDR3, as DNA: TGCGCCAGCAGCTCCGACAGGTTCTCCTACGAGCAGTACTTC.